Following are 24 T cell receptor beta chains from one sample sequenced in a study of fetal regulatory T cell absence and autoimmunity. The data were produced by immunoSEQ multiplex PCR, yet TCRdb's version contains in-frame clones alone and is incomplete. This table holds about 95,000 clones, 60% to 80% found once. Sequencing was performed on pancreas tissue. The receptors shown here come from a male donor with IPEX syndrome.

The DNA for the CDR3 is TGTGCCAGCCCGGGACAGGGAGCTTTCTTT. Its translation: CASPGQGAFF. The V gene is TRBV2, the J gene TRBJ1-1; 9 nucleotides match TRBD1. V gave up 8 bases and J gave up 10 bases; unmatched junction bases: 2. CDR1 SNHLY and CDR2 FYNNEI come from the germline V gene. The CDR3 is made up of 10 amino acids.

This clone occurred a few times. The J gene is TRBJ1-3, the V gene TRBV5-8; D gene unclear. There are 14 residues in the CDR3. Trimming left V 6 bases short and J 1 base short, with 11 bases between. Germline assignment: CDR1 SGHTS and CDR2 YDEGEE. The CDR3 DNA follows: TGTGCCAGCAAAGCGGAGCTTTCTGGAAACACCATATATTTT. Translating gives CASKAELSGNTIYF.

CDR3 bases: TGTGCCAGCAGCTTCCCGGGACAGGGGACCTATACGCAGTATTTT. It encodes CASSFPGQGTYTQYF. The chain has TRBV11-1 and TRBJ2-3; 10 bases fit TRBD1. The junction had 7 bases not matched to a gene; V was cut back by 3 bases and J by 7 bases. Germline values: CDR1 SGHAT, CDR2 FQDESV (reference sequence). The CDR3 length is 15 residues.

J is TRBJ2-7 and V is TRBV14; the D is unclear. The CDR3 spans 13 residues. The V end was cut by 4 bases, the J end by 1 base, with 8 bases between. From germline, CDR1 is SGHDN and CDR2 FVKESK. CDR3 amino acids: CASSRQISYEQYF. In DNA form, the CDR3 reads TGTGCCAGCAGCCGGCAGATATCCTACGAGCAGTACTTC.

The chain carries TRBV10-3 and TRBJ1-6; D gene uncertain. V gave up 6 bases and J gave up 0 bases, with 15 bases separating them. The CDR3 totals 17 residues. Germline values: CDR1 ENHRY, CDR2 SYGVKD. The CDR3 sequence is CAISPTLGSSYNSPLHF. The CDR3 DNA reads TGTGCCATCAGCCCCACACTGGGGAGCTCCTATAATTCACCCCTCCACTTT.

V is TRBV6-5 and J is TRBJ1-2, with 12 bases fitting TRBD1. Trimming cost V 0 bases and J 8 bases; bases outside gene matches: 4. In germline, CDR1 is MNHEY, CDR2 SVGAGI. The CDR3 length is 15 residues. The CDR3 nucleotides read TGTGCCAGCAGTTACTCGGGACAGGGGGCGCAGGGCTACACCTTC. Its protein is CASSYSGQGAQGYTF.

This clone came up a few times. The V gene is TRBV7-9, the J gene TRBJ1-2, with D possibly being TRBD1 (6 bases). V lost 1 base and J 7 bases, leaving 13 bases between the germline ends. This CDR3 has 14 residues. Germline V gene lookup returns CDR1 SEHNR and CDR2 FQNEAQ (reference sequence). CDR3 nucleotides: TGTGCCAGCAGCTTAGGCCAGGGGTCGTCTGGCTACACCTTC. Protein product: CASSLGQGSSGYTF.

The CDR3 DNA is TGTGCCAGCAGCCCCCGGGTCCAAGAGACCCAGTACTTC. Translated: CASSPRVQETQYF. The rearrangement uses TRBV7-6 and TRBJ2-5; no clear D. V gave up 5 bases and J gave up 1 base, with 8 bases separating them. Germline assignment: CDR1 SGHVS and CDR2 FNYEAQ. This CDR3 comprises 13 residues.

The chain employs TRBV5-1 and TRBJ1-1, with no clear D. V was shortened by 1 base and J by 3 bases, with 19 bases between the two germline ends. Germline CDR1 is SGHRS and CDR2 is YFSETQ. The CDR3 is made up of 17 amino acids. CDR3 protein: CASSLWPRGKEYTEAFF. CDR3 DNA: TGCGCCAGCAGCTTGTGGCCGCGCGGGAAGGAGTACACTGAAGCTTTCTTT.

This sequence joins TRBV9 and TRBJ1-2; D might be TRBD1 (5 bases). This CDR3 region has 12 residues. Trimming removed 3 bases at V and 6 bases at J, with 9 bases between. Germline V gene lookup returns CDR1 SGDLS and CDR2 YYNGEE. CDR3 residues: CASSGGVHGYTF. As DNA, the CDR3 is TGTGCCAGCAGCGGGGGGGTCCATGGCTACACCTTC. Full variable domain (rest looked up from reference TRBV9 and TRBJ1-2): DSGVTQTPKHLITATGQRVTLRCSPRSGDLSVYWYQQSLDQGLQFLIQYYNGEERAKGNILERFSAQQFPDLHSELNLSSLELGDSALYFCASSGGVHGYTFGSGTRLTVV.

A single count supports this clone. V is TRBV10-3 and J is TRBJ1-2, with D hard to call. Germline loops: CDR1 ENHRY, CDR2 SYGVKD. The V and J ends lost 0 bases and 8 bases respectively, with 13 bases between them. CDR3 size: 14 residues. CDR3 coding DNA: TGTGCCATCAGTGAGTCGTCTCGCATCCACGGCTACACCTTC. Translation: CAISESSRIHGYTF.

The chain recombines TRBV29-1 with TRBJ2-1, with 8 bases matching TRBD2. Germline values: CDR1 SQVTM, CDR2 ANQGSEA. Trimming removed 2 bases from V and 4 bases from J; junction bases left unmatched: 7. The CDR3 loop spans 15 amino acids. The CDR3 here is CSVESAGAPYNEQFF. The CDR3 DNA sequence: TGCAGCGTTGAATCAGCGGGGGCCCCATACAATGAGCAGTTCTTC.

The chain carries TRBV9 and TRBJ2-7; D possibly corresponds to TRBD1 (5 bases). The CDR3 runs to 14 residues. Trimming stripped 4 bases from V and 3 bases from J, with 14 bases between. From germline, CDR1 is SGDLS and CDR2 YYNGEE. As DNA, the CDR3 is TGTGCCAGCAGCCCCCTGACAGACGACTACGAGCAGTACTTC. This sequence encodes CASSPLTDDYEQYF.

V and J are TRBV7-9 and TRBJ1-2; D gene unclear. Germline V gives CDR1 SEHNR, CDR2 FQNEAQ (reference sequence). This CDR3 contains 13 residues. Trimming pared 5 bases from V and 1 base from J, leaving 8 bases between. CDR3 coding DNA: TGTGCCAGCAGCCTATACGGTAACTATGGCTACACCTTC. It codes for CASSLYGNYGYTF.

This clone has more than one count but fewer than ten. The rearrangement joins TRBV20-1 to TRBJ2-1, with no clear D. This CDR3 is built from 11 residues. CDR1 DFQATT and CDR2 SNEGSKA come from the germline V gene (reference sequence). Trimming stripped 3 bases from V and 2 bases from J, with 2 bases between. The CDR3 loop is CSARPYNEQFF. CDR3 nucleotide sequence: TGCAGTGCTAGGCCCTACAATGAGCAGTTCTTC.

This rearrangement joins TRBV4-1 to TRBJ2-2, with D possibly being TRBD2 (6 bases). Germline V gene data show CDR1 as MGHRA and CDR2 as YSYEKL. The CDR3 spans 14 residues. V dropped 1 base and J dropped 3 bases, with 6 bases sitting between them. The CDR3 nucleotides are TGCGCCAGCAGCCAAGGGGGGGACACCGGGGAGCTGTTTTTT. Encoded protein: CASSQGGDTGELFF.

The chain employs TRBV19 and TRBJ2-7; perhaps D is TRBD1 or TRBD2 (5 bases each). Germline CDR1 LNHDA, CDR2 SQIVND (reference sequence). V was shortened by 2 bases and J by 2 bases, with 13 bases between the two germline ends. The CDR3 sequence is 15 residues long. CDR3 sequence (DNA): TGTGCCAGTAGTATAACCGGGACGGACACCTACGAGCAGTACTTC. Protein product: CASSITGTDTYEQYF. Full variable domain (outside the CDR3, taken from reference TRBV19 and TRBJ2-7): DGGITQSPKYLFRKEGQNVTLSCEQNLNHDAMYWYRQDPGQGLRLIYYSQIVNDFQKGDIAEGYSVSREKKESFPLTVTSAQKNPTAFYLCASSITGTDTYEQYFGPGTRLTVT.

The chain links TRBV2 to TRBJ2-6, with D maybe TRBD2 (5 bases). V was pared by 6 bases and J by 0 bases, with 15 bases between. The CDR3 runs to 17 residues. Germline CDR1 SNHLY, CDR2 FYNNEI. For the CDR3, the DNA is TGTGCCAGCAGGACCCGGGATTATATCTCTGGGGCCAACGTCCTGACTTTC. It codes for CASRTRDYISGANVLTF. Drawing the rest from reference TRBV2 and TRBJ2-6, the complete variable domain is EPEVTQTPSHQVTQMGQEVILRCVPISNHLYFYWYRQILGQKVEFLVSFYNNEISEKSEIFDDQFSVERPDGSNFTLKIRSTKLEDSAMYFCASRTRDYISGANVLTFGAGSRLTVL.

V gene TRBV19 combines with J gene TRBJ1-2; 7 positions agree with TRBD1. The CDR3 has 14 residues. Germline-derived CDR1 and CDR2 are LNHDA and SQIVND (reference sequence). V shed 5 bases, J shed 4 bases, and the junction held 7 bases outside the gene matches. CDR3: CASSVGTASYGYTF. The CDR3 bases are TGTGCCAGTAGTGTCGGGACAGCTTCCTATGGCTACACCTTC. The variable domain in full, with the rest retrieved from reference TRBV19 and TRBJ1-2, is DGGITQSPKYLFRKEGQNVTLSCEQNLNHDAMYWYRQDPGQGLRLIYYSQIVNDFQKGDIAEGYSVSREKKESFPLTVTSAQKNPTAFYLCASSVGTASYGYTFGSGTRLTVV.

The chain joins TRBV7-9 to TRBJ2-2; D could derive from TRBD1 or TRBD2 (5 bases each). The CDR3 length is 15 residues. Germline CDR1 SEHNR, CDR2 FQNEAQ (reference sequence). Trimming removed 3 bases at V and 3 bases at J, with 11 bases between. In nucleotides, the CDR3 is TGTGCCAGCAGCTTGCAGGGAGACGACACCGGGGAGCTGTTTTTT. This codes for CASSLQGDDTGELFF.

The CDR3 loop is CASSVGTGDRYEQYF. As DNA, the CDR3 is TGTGCCAGCAGCGTAGGGACAGGTGATCGCTACGAGCAGTACTTC. This chain uses TRBV9 with TRBJ2-7; 7 nucleotides line up with TRBD1. The length of the CDR3 is 15 residues. CDR1 and CDR2 from the germline V gene are SGDLS and YYNGEE. V dropped 0 bases and J dropped 3; count of bases not matched to a gene: 6.

The CDR3 loop is CASSENRANTGELFF. In DNA form, the CDR3 reads TGTGCCAGCAGTGAAAACAGGGCGAACACCGGGGAGCTGTTTTTT. The V call is TRBV2, the J call TRBJ2-2; perhaps TRBD1 as D (6 bases). The CDR3 loop spans 15 amino acids. Germline assignment: CDR1 SNHLY and CDR2 FYNNEI. The germline V and J ends were trimmed by 2 bases and 0 bases, with 7 bases remaining between them.

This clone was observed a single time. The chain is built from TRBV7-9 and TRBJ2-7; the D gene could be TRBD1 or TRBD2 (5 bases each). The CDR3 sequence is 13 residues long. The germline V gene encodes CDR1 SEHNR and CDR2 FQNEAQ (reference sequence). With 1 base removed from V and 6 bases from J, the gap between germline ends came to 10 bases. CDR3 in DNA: TGTGCCAGCAGCTTAGACGGGACCATCGAGCAGTACTTC. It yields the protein CASSLDGTIEQYF.

The CDR3 reads CASRRMGGADETQYF. In DNA form, the CDR3 reads TGTGCCAGCAGAAGAATGGGGGGCGCGGATGAGACCCAGTACTTC. The chain links TRBV5-4 to TRBJ2-5; D possibly uses TRBD1 or TRBD2 (6 bases each). Germline V lookup: CDR1 SGHNT, CDR2 YYREEE (reference sequence). Deletions cut 5 bases from V and 5 bases from J, with 19 bases between. The CDR3 consists of 15 residues.